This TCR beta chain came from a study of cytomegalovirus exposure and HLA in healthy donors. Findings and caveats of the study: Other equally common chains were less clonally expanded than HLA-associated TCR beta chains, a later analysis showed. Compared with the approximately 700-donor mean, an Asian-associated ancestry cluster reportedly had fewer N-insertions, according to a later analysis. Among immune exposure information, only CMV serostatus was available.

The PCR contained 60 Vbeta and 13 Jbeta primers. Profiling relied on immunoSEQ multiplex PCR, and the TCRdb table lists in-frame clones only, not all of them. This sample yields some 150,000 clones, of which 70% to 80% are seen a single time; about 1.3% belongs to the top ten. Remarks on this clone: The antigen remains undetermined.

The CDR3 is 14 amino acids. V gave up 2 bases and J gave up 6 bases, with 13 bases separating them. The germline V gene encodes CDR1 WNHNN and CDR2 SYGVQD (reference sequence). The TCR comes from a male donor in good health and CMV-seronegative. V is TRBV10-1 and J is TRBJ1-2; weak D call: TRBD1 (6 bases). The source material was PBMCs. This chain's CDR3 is CASSEVGAAHGYTF. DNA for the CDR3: TGCGCCAGCAGTGAGGTGGGGGCGGCGCATGGCTACACCTTC.